This TCR beta chain was documented in a study of blood T cell repertoires in COVID-19. The wider study: Samples representing acute and convalescent COVID-19 were sourced from the United States, Italy and Spain. Sample material is recorded as cDNA or gDNA derived from T cells, B-cell-depleted T cells, or PBMCs.

The germline gives CDR1 GTSNPN, CDR2 SVGIG (reference sequence). Between the trimmed V and J ends, which lost 0 bases and 4 bases, there was a span of 9 bases. The CDR3 contains 13 residues. This study enrolled people aged roughly 18 to 89 from about 26 US geographic areas. Either two negative PCRs, clearance, or symptom resolution qualified Cohort 3 donors as recovered. Profiling relied on immunoSEQ multiplex PCR, and the TCRdb table lists in-frame clones only, not all of them. The table includes a few hundred thousand clones, 75% to 90% detected once. This clonotype was sampled from a man aged 30 to 39 who had recovered from COVID-19. The chain is built from TRBV30 and TRBJ1-2, with a weak D call TRBD1 (6 bases). Sequencing was carried out using PBMCs or T cells enriched from blood (not recorded which). The CDR3 loop reads CAWSVGGIYGYTF. CDR3 DNA sequence: TGTGCCTGGAGTGTAGGGGGTATCTATGGCTACACCTTC.